These T cell receptor beta chains were read from a single sample in a study of blood T cell repertoires in COVID-19. The data were produced by immunoSEQ multiplex PCR, yet TCRdb's version contains in-frame clones alone and is incomplete. The sample lists approximately 94,000 clones; more than 75% were seen once. The sequenced material came from peripheral blood. The receptor source for this set is a human donor in a cohort sampled during active COVID-19. The CDR3 runs from the conserved cysteine through the conserved F or W. Each record gives: J gene, clone size, V gene, D gene, CDR3 DNA, CDR3 protein. The D gene is left open where the match is weak. Clone size is stated in some rows and not others, as once, few, many or a class when expanded.

j_call: TRBJ2-5
clone_size: -
v_call: TRBV18
d_call: -
cdr3_nt: TGTGCCAGCTCACCTCTACAGGGTGGAGAGACCCAGTACTTC
cdr3_aa: CASSPLQGGETQYF

j_call: TRBJ2-7
clone_size: -
v_call: TRBV5-1
d_call: -
cdr3_nt: TGCGCCAGCAGCGCCGCCCGGGACTGGTCCTACGAGCAGTACTTC
cdr3_aa: CASSAARDWSYEQYF

j_call: TRBJ2-1
clone_size: -
v_call: TRBV4-3
d_call: TRBD1
cdr3_nt: TGCGCCAGCAGCCAAGACCCAGGGGGTGAGTCCTACAATGAGCAGTTCTTC
cdr3_aa: CASSQDPGGESYNEQFF

j_call: TRBJ2-1
clone_size: -
v_call: TRBV5-5
d_call: TRBD2
cdr3_nt: TGTGCCAGCAGCAACCAGCGGGGGGGCGACGGGGAGCAGTTCTTC
cdr3_aa: CASSNQRGGDGEQFF

j_call: TRBJ2-5
clone_size: -
v_call: TRBV9
d_call: TRBD2
cdr3_nt: TGTGCCAGCAGCGTAGGATCCCGGGAGGGCCGGGAGACCCAGTACTTC
cdr3_aa: CASSVGSREGRETQYF

j_call: TRBJ1-6
clone_size: -
v_call: TRBV7-9
d_call: -
cdr3_nt: TGTGCCAGCAGCCCAGAGGGGGGGGTGAAGTATAATTCACCCCTCCACTTT
cdr3_aa: CASSPEGGVKYNSPLHF

j_call: TRBJ2-2
clone_size: -
v_call: TRBV7-7
d_call: -
cdr3_nt: TGTGCCAGCAGCCAAGATCCAGGTTACACCGGGGAGCTGTTTTTT
cdr3_aa: CASSQDPGYTGELFF

j_call: TRBJ1-2
clone_size: -
v_call: TRBV18
d_call: -
cdr3_nt: TGTGCCACCACAGGGACCCAACAACGTGGCTACACCTTC
cdr3_aa: CATTGTQQRGYTF

j_call: TRBJ2-1
clone_size: -
v_call: TRBV6-2/TRBV6-3
d_call: TRBD2
cdr3_nt: TGTGCCAGCAGTGATCGAGGGACTAGCGGGAACAATGAGCAGTTCTTC
cdr3_aa: CASSDRGTSGNNEQFF

j_call: TRBJ2-7
clone_size: -
v_call: TRBV6-6
d_call: TRBD1
cdr3_nt: TGTGCCAGCAGTTACTCGACAGGGGCCTACGAGCAGTACTTC
cdr3_aa: CASSYSTGAYEQYF

j_call: TRBJ2-7
clone_size: -
v_call: TRBV5-1
d_call: TRBD1
cdr3_nt: TGCGCCAGCAGCCTCGTGACCAGCGTAGGGACAGGGGGCCTCTACGAGCAGTACTTC
cdr3_aa: CASSLVTSVGTGGLYEQYF

j_call: TRBJ1-1
clone_size: -
v_call: TRBV27
d_call: -
cdr3_nt: TGTGCCAGCAGTATTTCTTTAGGGGTGGATGCTTTCTTT
cdr3_aa: CASSISLGVDAFF

j_call: TRBJ2-3
clone_size: -
v_call: TRBV5-5
d_call: -
cdr3_nt: TGTGCCAGCAGCTTGTATAACGGGAACACAGATACGCAGTATTTT
cdr3_aa: CASSLYNGNTDTQYF

j_call: TRBJ1-4
clone_size: once
v_call: TRBV12-3/TRBV12-4
d_call: -
cdr3_nt: TGTGCCAGCAGTAAAAACAGGGAAAAACTGTTTTTT
cdr3_aa: CASSKNREKLFF

j_call: TRBJ1-1
clone_size: -
v_call: TRBV18
d_call: TRBD1
cdr3_nt: TGTGCCAGCTCACCACAGACAGGGGCCGAGAACACTGAAGCTTTCTTT
cdr3_aa: CASSPQTGAENTEAFF

j_call: TRBJ1-5
clone_size: -
v_call: TRBV19
d_call: -
cdr3_nt: TGTGCCAGTACTAACACCGGTCCGGGGATCAGCAATCAGCCCCAGCATTTT
cdr3_aa: CASTNTGPGISNQPQHF

j_call: TRBJ1-2
clone_size: -
v_call: TRBV11-2
d_call: -
cdr3_nt: TGTGCCAGCTCCCCCTGGGGGGGGGACTATGGCTACACCTTC
cdr3_aa: CASSPWGGDYGYTF

j_call: TRBJ2-3
clone_size: -
v_call: TRBV5-1
d_call: TRBD2
cdr3_nt: TGCGCCAGCAGCCGACCCATAAGGGCCGGGCGACTAGCGGGTGGGCCCAGCGCAGATACGCAGTATTTT
cdr3_aa: CASSRPIRAGRLAGGPSADTQYF

j_call: TRBJ2-3
clone_size: once
v_call: TRBV29-1
d_call: -
cdr3_nt: TGCAGCGTGGGGCGGGATAGCACAGATACGCAGTATTTT
cdr3_aa: CSVGRDSTDTQYF

j_call: TRBJ1-4
clone_size: -
v_call: TRBV5-1
d_call: TRBD1
cdr3_nt: TGCGCCAGCAAAGCCACAGGGGCAACTAATGAAAAACTGTTTTTT
cdr3_aa: CASKATGATNEKLFF

j_call: TRBJ1-2
clone_size: -
v_call: TRBV18
d_call: -
cdr3_nt: TGTGCCAGCTCACCGAGTACAGGGTCTCAGGAGGGCTACACCTTC
cdr3_aa: CASSPSTGSQEGYTF

j_call: TRBJ2-7
clone_size: -
v_call: TRBV19
d_call: TRBD2
cdr3_nt: TGTGCCAGTAGTATAACAGCGGGAGCATTCTACGAGCAGTACTTC
cdr3_aa: CASSITAGAFYEQYF

j_call: TRBJ2-7
clone_size: -
v_call: TRBV19
d_call: -
cdr3_nt: TGTGCCACCGAGGGCAGTCCCTACGAGCAGTACTTC
cdr3_aa: CATEGSPYEQYF

j_call: TRBJ1-5
clone_size: -
v_call: TRBV18
d_call: TRBD1
cdr3_nt: TGTGCCAGCTCACCTCTTGGACAGGAACAGCCCCAGCATTTT
cdr3_aa: CASSPLGQEQPQHF

j_call: TRBJ2-7
clone_size: -
v_call: TRBV27
d_call: TRBD1
cdr3_nt: TGTGCCAGCAGTCCACGGACAGGGGGCTACGAGCAGTACTTC
cdr3_aa: CASSPRTGGYEQYF

j_call: TRBJ1-4
clone_size: -
v_call: TRBV5-1
d_call: -
cdr3_nt: TGCGCCAGCGGCCCAAACGGACAGCAGGGGGAAAAACTGTTTTTT
cdr3_aa: CASGPNGQQGEKLFF

j_call: TRBJ1-2
clone_size: -
v_call: TRBV19
d_call: TRBD1
cdr3_nt: TGTGCCAGTAGTATAGATCCCTTCGGACAGGGCGCTGATGGCTACACCTTC
cdr3_aa: CASSIDPFGQGADGYTF

j_call: TRBJ2-1
clone_size: few
v_call: TRBV3-1/TRBV3-2
d_call: TRBD2
cdr3_nt: TGTGCCAGCAGCCAAGGGACTAGCGGGGGGCAACTCAATGAGCAGTTCTTC
cdr3_aa: CASSQGTSGGQLNEQFF

j_call: TRBJ2-7
clone_size: -
v_call: TRBV5-4
d_call: TRBD2
cdr3_nt: TGTGCCAGCAGGTCCGGGACTAGCGGGGGCCTTAGTGTCGACGAGCAGTACTTC
cdr3_aa: CASRSGTSGGLSVDEQYF

j_call: TRBJ1-4
clone_size: -
v_call: TRBV25-1
d_call: TRBD1
cdr3_nt: TGTGCCAGCACAGACAGGGCCACCAAGAGCGAAAAACTGTTTTTT
cdr3_aa: CASTDRATKSEKLFF

j_call: TRBJ2-1
clone_size: few
v_call: TRBV10-3
d_call: TRBD2
cdr3_nt: TGTGCCATCAGGGGACTAGCGCAGGATGAGCAGTTCTTC
cdr3_aa: CAIRGLAQDEQFF

j_call: TRBJ2-1
clone_size: -
v_call: TRBV18
d_call: -
cdr3_nt: TGTGCCAGCTCACCGGTATACGGGACCTACAATGAGCAGTTCTTC
cdr3_aa: CASSPVYGTYNEQFF

j_call: TRBJ2-3
clone_size: once
v_call: TRBV6-2/TRBV6-3
d_call: -
cdr3_nt: TGTGCCAGCAGCTCAACAATCGACTCAGATACGCAGTATTTT
cdr3_aa: CASSSTIDSDTQYF

j_call: TRBJ2-5
clone_size: -
v_call: TRBV7-6
d_call: TRBD2
cdr3_nt: TGTGCCAGCAGCTTACCCACCTCCCTAGCGGGGGGAGAGACCCAGTACTTC
cdr3_aa: CASSLPTSLAGGETQYF

j_call: TRBJ1-1
clone_size: -
v_call: TRBV5-1
d_call: -
cdr3_nt: TGCGCCAGCAGGGGCGACCCGGCCACTGAAGCTTTCTTT
cdr3_aa: CASRGDPATEAFF

j_call: TRBJ2-2
clone_size: few
v_call: TRBV6-5
d_call: -
cdr3_nt: TGTGCCAGCAGTTATACAGGTCATCTAGAGCTGTTTTTT
cdr3_aa: CASSYTGHLELFF

j_call: TRBJ1-2
clone_size: -
v_call: TRBV7-2
d_call: -
cdr3_nt: TGTGCCAGCAGTTCCCAGGGCCCTATAGCTGGCTACACCTTC
cdr3_aa: CASSSQGPIAGYTF

j_call: TRBJ1-1
clone_size: -
v_call: TRBV6-5
d_call: -
cdr3_nt: TGTGCCAGTACTAACGAGGGCTCCACTGAAGCTTTCTTT
cdr3_aa: CASTNEGSTEAFF

j_call: TRBJ2-2
clone_size: -
v_call: TRBV9
d_call: TRBD2
cdr3_nt: TGTGCCAGCAGCGTAGCTCTAGCGGGGGGGCGTGACGGGGAGCTGTTTTTT
cdr3_aa: CASSVALAGGRDGELFF

j_call: TRBJ2-1
clone_size: -
v_call: TRBV18
d_call: TRBD1
cdr3_nt: TGTGCCAGCTCACCAATCTTCCGGGACAGGGGGCGAGGCAATGAGCAGTTCTTC
cdr3_aa: CASSPIFRDRGRGNEQFF

j_call: TRBJ2-1
clone_size: -
v_call: TRBV11-2
d_call: -
cdr3_nt: TGTGCCAGCAGCTTTCGGGGAGAGGGTACGAATGAGCAGTTCTTC
cdr3_aa: CASSFRGEGTNEQFF

j_call: TRBJ1-4
clone_size: -
v_call: TRBV5-4
d_call: -
cdr3_nt: TGTGCCAGCAGCTTGCAAGGATTTGCGGCTAATGAAAAACTGTTTTTT
cdr3_aa: CASSLQGFAANEKLFF

j_call: TRBJ1-5
clone_size: -
v_call: TRBV24-1
d_call: TRBD1
cdr3_nt: TGTGCCACCAGTGACCCGACAGGGTATAGCAATCAGCCCCAGCATTTT
cdr3_aa: CATSDPTGYSNQPQHF

j_call: TRBJ2-2
clone_size: -
v_call: TRBV4-3
d_call: TRBD2
cdr3_nt: TGCGCCAGCAGCCAAGATTGGGCTAGCGGGTTAACCCCGAACACCGGGGAGCTGTTTTTT
cdr3_aa: CASSQDWASGLTPNTGELFF

j_call: TRBJ2-1
clone_size: -
v_call: TRBV9
d_call: -
cdr3_nt: TGTGCCAGCAGCGTAGGTACTTCCTACAATGAGCAGTTCTTC
cdr3_aa: CASSVGTSYNEQFF

j_call: TRBJ1-2
clone_size: -
v_call: TRBV5-3
d_call: TRBD1
cdr3_nt: TGTGCCAGAAGCTGGACAGGGGACTATGGCTACACCTTC
cdr3_aa: CARSWTGDYGYTF

j_call: TRBJ1-2
clone_size: -
v_call: TRBV5-1
d_call: TRBD1
cdr3_nt: TGCGCCAGCAGCTTGACCTTAACAGGGGCGGGTGGCTACACCTTC
cdr3_aa: CASSLTLTGAGGYTF

j_call: TRBJ1-5
clone_size: -
v_call: TRBV7-9
d_call: -
cdr3_nt: TGTGCCAGCAGCTTGCGACAGGACGGGCCCCAGCATTTT
cdr3_aa: CASSLRQDGPQHF